These 3 T cell receptor beta chains were all obtained from the same sample, sequenced in a study of cytomegalovirus exposure and HLA in healthy donors. The PCR was carried out with 60 Vbeta primers and 13 Jbeta primers. The protocol was immunoSEQ multiplex PCR, while the TCRdb copy is restricted to in-frame clones and leaves out a portion. The sample gives about 170,000 clones, around 68% of which show up once; over 2.5% is in the top ten. Sequencing was carried out using PBMCs. The receptors stem from a man between 40 and 49 years old in good health and CMV-seronegative.

V is TRBV5-1 and J is TRBJ2-5; TRBD2 might be the D (6 bases). The last part of the DNA fits TRBJ2-7 better; the J call may be wrong. The CDR3 sequence is 15 residues long. In germline, CDR1 is SGHRS, CDR2 YFSETQ. As DNA, the CDR3 is TGCGCCAGCAGCCTCGACGGGACTTCCTTCTACGAGCAGTACTTC. This codes for CASSLDGTSFYEQYF.

This clone was detected a few times. The gene calls are TRBV14 and TRBJ1-4; D might be TRBD1 (6 bases). The CDR3 loop spans 14 amino acids. Trimming took off 4 bases at V and 8 bases at J, with 14 bases between the two ends. Germline CDR1 is SGHDN and CDR2 is FVKESK. CDR3 loop: CASSLGGVGEKLFF. The CDR3 DNA sequence: TGTGCCAGCAGCCTAGGGGGAGTCGGGGAAAAACTGTTTTTT.

This clone was counted once. V gene TRBV7-8 combines with J gene TRBJ1-5; 8 bases map to TRBD1. Germline-derived CDR1 and CDR2 are SGHVS and FQNEAQ. V was clipped by 4 bases and J by 9 bases; unmatched bases: 11. The CDR3 covers 15 residues. CDR3 coding DNA: TGTGCCAGCAGCTCCTACGAAGGACAGGGACCGCCCCAGCATTTT. Translation gives CASSSYEGQGPPQHF.